The clone carrying this TCR beta chain was observed a single time. Its matching antigen is unknown. The use of a sample-barcoded 5' primer and a J-beta primer mix characterized a second PCR of roughly 6 to 11 cycles. TCRdb processed the 5' RACE reads anew with MiXCR; each CDR3 protein has one entry. Among about 1,500,000 distinct CDR3 sequences, 42% were seen once, and the ten largest hold roughly 7.9%. Germline V gene data show CDR1 as SQVTM and CDR2 as ANQGSEA. The CDR3 runs to 13 residues. Trimming removed 7 bases from V and 2 bases from J; junction bases left unmatched: 7. The data stem from a study of blood T cells in healthy people across ages. Study at large: There was about one barcoded beta molecule captured by template switching per two T cells. General observations from the study: With naive T cell percentage, TCR beta diversity showed a strong correlation.

This rearrangement joins TRBV29-1 to TRBJ2-7, with 8 nucleotides matching TRBD1. The clonotype comes from a woman aged 18-29 years in good health. The source material was blood. The CDR3 nucleotides read TGCAGCGCCACAGGACAGGGTACCTACGAGCAGTACTTC. Translation: CSATGQGTYEQYF.